One and the same sample provided the 26 T cell receptor beta chains below, sequenced in a study of T cells after yellow fever vaccination. TCRdb passed the 5' RACE reads through MiXCR, listing each CDR3 protein once. The sample has 45,000 to 60,000 distinct CDR3 sequences, approximately 5.5% seen once; the top ten hold 25% to 40%. The sample in question was PBMCs, either bulk or a sorted T-cell subset (CD4+, CD8+, memory, or dextramer-sorted; not recorded which), obtained on the day of the yellow fever booster vaccination. Receptors originate from a man aged 18 to 29 who received the YFV17D yellow fever vaccine.

This clonotype was recorded at least ten times. The chain employs TRBV5-1 and TRBJ1-1, with D maybe TRBD1 (6 bases). CDR3 length: 14 amino acids. From germline, CDR1 is SGHRS and CDR2 YFSETQ. Trimming shortened V by 0 bases and J by 10 bases, and 16 bases separated the two germline ends. The CDR3 loop reads CASSLGSGTGRAFF. The CDR3 bases are TGCGCCAGCAGCTTGGGGTCGGGAACAGGGCGAGCTTTCTTT. The full variable domain, completed using reference TRBV5-1 and TRBJ1-1, is KAGVTQTPRYLIKTRGQQVTLSCSPISGHRSVSWYQQTPGQGLQFLFEYFSETQRNKGNFPGRFSGRQFSNSRSEMNVSTLELGDSALYLCASSLGSGTGRAFFGQGTRLTVV.

The CDR3 sequence is CASSLGQGTYGYTF. As DNA, the CDR3 is TGTGCCAGCAGCTTAGGTCAGGGGACCTATGGCTACACCTTC. This chain links TRBV13 with TRBJ1-2, with D possibly TRBD1 on 6 matching bases. This CDR3 has 14 amino acids. The V gene's germline CDR1 is PRHDT and CDR2 FYEKMQ (reference sequence). Trimming removed 0 bases from V and 4 bases from J, with 9 bases in between. Full variable domain (outside the CDR3, taken from reference TRBV13 and TRBJ1-2): AAGVIQSPRHLIKEKRETATLKCYPIPRHDTVYWYQQGPGQDPQFLISFYEKMQSDKGSIPDRFSAQQFSDYHSELNMSSLELGDSALYFCASSLGQGTYGYTFGSGTRLTVV.

V is TRBV5-1 and J is TRBJ2-6, with TRBD2 matching over 7 bases. V was pared by 6 bases and J by 1 base, with 10 bases of the junction left unmatched. This CDR3 has 17 residues. Germline CDR1 SGHRS, CDR2 YFSETQ. The CDR3 here is CASNLGRGGSGANVLTF. As DNA, the CDR3 is TGCGCCAGCAACCTGGGACGGGGAGGGTCTGGGGCCAACGTCCTGACTTTC.

This rearrangement joins TRBV5-1 to TRBJ2-6; the match to TRBD1 covers 12 bases. Losses at the gene ends were 2 bases for V and 4 bases for J; bases not matched to a gene: 13. The length of the CDR3 is 20 residues. Germline V gene data show CDR1 as SGHRS and CDR2 as YFSETQ. The CDR3 loop is CASSFLNPGQGATGANVLTF. CDR3 DNA sequence: TGCGCCAGCAGCTTCCTTAATCCGGGACAGGGGGCGACAGGGGCCAACGTCCTGACTTTC. Full variable domain (missing parts from reference TRBV5-1 and TRBJ2-6): KAGVTQTPRYLIKTRGQQVTLSCSPISGHRSVSWYQQTPGQGLQFLFEYFSETQRNKGNFPGRFSGRQFSNSRSEMNVSTLELGDSALYLCASSFLNPGQGATGANVLTFGAGSRLTVL.

This clonotype was observed at least ten times. As DNA, the CDR3 is TGTGCCAGCACATGGGACAGACATGTCGGGGCCAACGTCCTGACTTTC. Its protein product is CASTWDRHVGANVLTF. The chain combines TRBV7-9 with TRBJ2-6; 7 bases align to TRBD1. The V segment lost 7 bases and the J segment 4 bases; nucleotides outside the gene matches: 10. Per germline, CDR1 SEHNR and CDR2 FQNEAQ (reference sequence). The CDR3 length is 16 residues.

J is TRBJ1-5 and V is TRBV5-1, with D possibly being TRBD1 (5 bases). V gave up 3 bases and J gave up 0 bases, with 16 bases separating them. The CDR3 totals 17 residues. CDR1 is SGHRS and CDR2 is YFSETQ in the germline V gene. Here the CDR3 DNA reads TGCGCCAGCAGCTCTGGGACTGACCCTTATAGCAATCAGCCCCAGCATTTT. It encodes CASSSGTDPYSNQPQHF.

Written as DNA, the CDR3 is TGTGCCAGCACCTTCGGACTAGCAGGGGAGCAGTTCTTC. Its protein is CASTFGLAGEQFF. This chain connects TRBV12-3 or TRBV12-4 to TRBJ2-1; 8 bases agree with TRBD2. V shed 7 bases and J 10 bases; nucleotides not matched to a gene: 9. There are 13 residues in the CDR3.

This CDR3 is CASSPGDSSSFGYTF. CDR3 bases: TGTGCCAGCTCCCCCGGAGACAGCTCGTCGTTCGGCTACACCTTC. The V call is TRBV12-3 or TRBV12-4, the J call TRBJ1-2, with TRBD1 as a possible D gene (5 bases). This CDR3 is 15 amino acids long. The germline V and J ends were trimmed by 8 bases and 8 bases, with 24 bases remaining between them.

This clonotype was detected many times. The chain employs TRBV6-2 or TRBV6-3 and TRBJ2-2; possible D gene TRBD2, 6 bases. This CDR3 spans 16 amino acids. Trimming took off 3 bases at V and 5 bases at J, with 16 bases between the two ends. Germline CDR1 and CDR2: MNHEY and SVGEGT. The CDR3 nucleotides read TGTGCCAGCAGTTATTGGATGAGGGGAGGTACCGGGGAGCTGTTTTTT. Protein sequence: CASSYWMRGGTGELFF.

This clonotype was counted many times. J is TRBJ2-7 and V is TRBV21-1; TRBD1 is the table's D call and was not checked against the DNA. TRBV21-1 is listed as a pseudogene. The CDR3 consists of 17 residues. The DNA of the CDR3 is TGTGCCAGCAGCATACAGGGGGCCCTCTCCAGCTCCTACGAGCAGTACGTC. This translates into CASSIQGALSSSYEQYV.

This clonotype has a handful of counts. The chain links TRBV11-2 to TRBJ2-1; D may be TRBD1 (6 bases). V lost 5 bases and J lost 7, with 18 bases in between. Germline CDR1 is SGHAT and CDR2 is FQNNGV. The CDR3 is 15 residues long. As DNA, the CDR3 is TGTGCCAGCAGCCCCCAGGGGCGTAGCACAAATGAGCAGTTCTTC. As protein: CASSPQGRSTNEQFF.

Ten or more counts support this clonotype. As DNA, the CDR3 is TGTGCCAGCAGCGTGGTAGGCACAGATACGCAGTATTTT. Amino acids: CASSVVGTDTQYF. This chain uses TRBV9 with TRBJ2-3, with D unclear. Trimming stripped 2 bases from V and 1 base from J, with 5 bases between. The length of the CDR3 is 13 residues. The V gene's germline CDR1 is SGDLS and CDR2 YYNGEE.

This clonotype was observed at least ten times. The J gene is TRBJ1-2, the V gene TRBV7-2, with 7 bases aligning to TRBD1. The CDR3 has 16 residues. Losses at the gene ends were 4 bases for V and 3 bases for J; bases not matched to a gene: 11. Looked up from germline, CDR1 is SGHTA and CDR2 is FQGNSA. The CDR3 nucleotides are TGTGCCAGCAGCTCGCCGGTCAACAGGGGCGACTATGGCTACACCTTC. Amino acids: CASSSPVNRGDYGYTF.

This clonotype was counted only a few times. This rearrangement joins TRBV7-9 to TRBJ2-2, with D possibly being TRBD2 (5 bases). V dropped 3 bases and J dropped 7 bases, with 9 bases sitting between them. The CDR3 totals 13 residues. Germline CDR1 reads SEHNR; CDR2 reads FQNEAQ (reference sequence). Written as DNA, the CDR3 is TGTGCCAGCAGCTTGCGGGCCAACGGGGAGCTGTTTTTT. Amino acids: CASSLRANGELFF.

The chain recombines TRBV6-1 with TRBJ1-2; D is ambiguous. CDR1 and CDR2 from the germline V gene are MNHNS and SASEGT. The CDR3 contains 11 residues. V was pared by 9 bases and J by 5 bases, with 10 bases between. CDR3 sequence reads: CASGRLYGYTF. The DNA of the CDR3 is TGTGCCAGTGGACGGTTATATGGCTACACCTTC.

This clonotype has just a few counts. CDR3 in amino acids: CASSSSGTGRFEQFF. As DNA, the CDR3 is TGTGCCAGCAGTTCATCCGGGACAGGAAGATTTGAGCAGTTCTTC. This chain uses TRBV12-3 or TRBV12-4 with TRBJ2-1; the match to TRBD1 covers 8 bases. There are 15 residues in the CDR3. Losses at the gene ends were 4 bases for V and 9 bases for J; bases not matched to a gene: 11.

This clonotype was seen many times. CDR3 sequence: CASSSLGEQFF. In DNA form, the CDR3 reads TGTGCCAGCAGCTCTCTAGGTGAGCAGTTCTTC. V usage is TRBV11-2 and J usage is TRBJ2-1; no clear D gene. From germline, CDR1 is SGHAT and CDR2 FQNNGV. CDR3 length: 11 residues. Trimming left V 4 bases short and J 9 bases short, with 7 bases between.

This clonotype was counted at least ten times. The chain uses TRBV9 and TRBJ2-5; 9 bases align to TRBD2. After removal of 3 bases from V and 4 bases from J, the junction contained 16 bases not matched to a gene. This CDR3 comprises 18 residues. The germline V gene has CDR1 SGDLS and CDR2 YYNGEE. The DNA for the CDR3 is TGTGCCAGCAGCGCCTATAGCGGGGGCCCTAGAATTCCAGAGACCCAGTACTTC. Translating it yields CASSAYSGGPRIPETQYF.

V gene TRBV30 combines with J gene TRBJ2-7; possible D gene TRBD1, 5 bases. Trimming removed 0 bases at V and 6 bases at J, with 12 bases between. Germline assignment: CDR1 GTSNPN and CDR2 SVGIG (reference sequence). This CDR3 has 13 amino acids. The CDR3 reads CAWSVGRVSEQYF. For the CDR3, the DNA is TGTGCCTGGAGTGTGGGCAGGGTATCCGAGCAGTACTTC.

The DNA of the CDR3 is TGTGCCAGCAGCCAATCGAGGCTTACCTCCTACAATGAGCAGTTCTTC. It translates to CASSQSRLTSYNEQFF. The rearrangement joins TRBV3-1 to TRBJ2-1; the D is unclear. Per germline, CDR1 LGHDT and CDR2 YNNKEL (reference sequence). This CDR3 is 16 amino acids long. Trimming took 2 bases from V and 0 from J, leaving 11 bases between them.

This clonotype turned up a few times. The J gene is TRBJ2-7, the V gene TRBV10-3, with D uncertain. The germline gives CDR1 ENHRY, CDR2 SYGVKD. With 2 bases removed from V and 4 bases from J, the gap between germline ends came to 36 bases. This CDR3 comprises 22 residues. The CDR3 loop reads CAISEDPGLPSSSTFAQYEQYV. The CDR3 bases are TGTGCCATCAGTGAGGACCCAGGCCTCCCCTCTTCCTCCACCTTCGCCCAATACGAGCAGTACGTC.

This chain uses TRBV14 with TRBJ1-2; D not certain. The CDR3 loop spans 15 amino acids. Trimming shortened V by 0 bases and J by 4 bases, and 12 bases separated the two germline ends. Germline lookup yields CDR1 SGHDN and CDR2 FVKESK. CDR3 loop: CASSQDIREAYGYTF. CDR3 DNA sequence: TGTGCCAGCAGCCAAGATATTCGGGAAGCCTATGGCTACACCTTC.

V usage is TRBV4-2 and J usage is TRBJ1-6; no clear D. Germline V gene sequence: CDR1 LGHNA, CDR2 YNFKEQ. V lost 2 bases to trimming and J lost 7 bases, with 9 bases between them. CDR3 size: 14 residues. The CDR3 spells CASSQSRVNSPLHF. The CDR3 DNA reads TGTGCCAGCAGCCAAAGTAGGGTGAATTCACCCCTCCACTTT.

This CDR3 reads CASTPSGGGQPQHF. CDR3 coding DNA: TGTGCCAGCACCCCCTCCGGGGGGGGGCAGCCCCAGCATTTT. V gene TRBV5-5 combines with J gene TRBJ1-5; a weak D match, TRBD1 (5 bases). Looked up from germline, CDR1 is SGHKS and CDR2 is YYEKEE (reference sequence). This CDR3 is 14 amino acids long. V was cut by 6 bases and J by 7 bases, with 17 bases left in between.

This clonotype was recorded many times. J is TRBJ2-5 and V is TRBV14, with 11 bases identical to TRBD1. V dropped 4 bases and J dropped 5; count of bases not matched to a gene: 6. The germline CDR1 and CDR2 sequences are SGHDN and FVKESK. The CDR3 consists of 15 residues. CDR3 in DNA: TGTGCCAGCAGCCGTCGGACAGGGGGCAGGGAGACCCAGTACTTC. This gives the protein CASSRRTGGRETQYF. Full variable domain (missing parts from reference TRBV14 and TRBJ2-5): EAGVTQFPSHSVIEKGQTVTLRCDPISGHDNLYWYRRVMGKEIKFLLHFVKESKQDESGMPNNRFLAERTGGTYSTLKVQPAELEDSGVYFCASSRRTGGRETQYFGPGTRLLVL.

This clonotype was seen at least ten times. The chain couples TRBV7-3 to TRBJ2-1; TRBD1 matches at 9 bases. CDR3 length: 14 amino acids. Germline V gene sequence: CDR1 SGHTA, CDR2 FQGTGA. The J segment lost 8 bases and the V segment lost 5 bases, leaving 7 bases of the junction unmatched. CDR3 residues: CASSPGQGIDEQFF. In DNA form, the CDR3 reads TGTGCCAGCAGCCCTGGACAGGGGATCGATGAGCAGTTCTTC.